The source of this T cell receptor (beta chain) is a study of CD8+ T cells in alopecia areata. On the study more broadly: Tofacitinib exposure lasted 6 to 18 months, followed by 6 months off drug. The study, taken as a whole, reports: Alphabeta T cells residing in normal skin are also sequenced in scalp samples.

Note on this clone: What it binds is not known.

Trimming cost V 5 bases and J 6 bases; bases outside gene matches: 6. Germline CDR1 is SGHAT and CDR2 is FQNNGV. The CDR3 covers 14 residues. Extracted RNA was reverse transcribed, and the resulting cDNA served as sequencing template. Here immunoSEQ multiplex PCR was the method, and the copy in TCRdb shows in-frame clones only, minus some. The sample contains over 200,000 clones, approximately 52% of which appear only once. The V and J genes are TRBV11-2 and TRBJ2-1; TRBD2 aligns across 8 bases. The sample here was CD4+ T cells sorted from blood, taken at week 0. The clonotype comes from a human donor with alopecia areata. The CDR3 bases are TGTGCCAGCAGCACCGGGGGGGGTCTCAATGAGCAGTTCTTC. Translating it yields CASSTGGGLNEQFF.